The 9 T cell receptor beta chains below all came from one sample that was sequenced in a study of CD8 T cells in ankylosing spondylitis. Study-wide findings and caveats: Seemingly distinctive of ankylosing spondylitis blood was a TCR beta motif formed by eight highly homologous variants.

No antigen has been assigned to these receptors. TCRdb reanalysed the 5' RACE reads using MiXCR and keeps one entry per CDR3 protein. Counted here are 390,000 or so distinct CDR3 sequences, around 20% occurring once; the ten biggest clones make up about 15%. What was sequenced was blood, either unsorted or a sorted T cell fraction (not recorded which). The receptors were sampled from a male donor with ankylosing spondylitis.

This clonotype was observed a handful of times. The chain combines TRBV11-2 with TRBJ2-3; 12 bases align to TRBD2. This CDR3 is built from 17 residues. V trimming: 0 bases; J trimming: 4 bases; junction bases outside the gene matches: 5. Germline V gene sequence: CDR1 SGHAT, CDR2 FQNNGV. CDR3 nucleotide sequence: TGTGCCAGCAGCTTAGAGGGACTAGCGGGTATCGCAGATACGCAGTATTTT. This translates into CASSLEGLAGIADTQYF.

This clonotype has a handful of counts. The V and J genes are TRBV12-3 or TRBV12-4 and TRBJ2-7; 11 bases line up with TRBD2. The CDR3 covers 14 residues. The V and J ends lost 6 bases and 8 bases, in that order; junction bases with no gene match: 9. DNA for the CDR3: TGTGCCAGCAGCCACACTAGCGGGGGTGTGAAGCAGTACTTC. Translation gives CASSHTSGGVKQYF.

This clonotype was recorded at least ten times. V usage is TRBV28 and J usage is TRBJ2-3, with D possibly being TRBD1 or TRBD2 (5 bases each). Germline lookup yields CDR1 MDHEN and CDR2 SYDVKM. The CDR3 runs 17 residues. Deletions cut 4 bases from V and 2 bases from J, with 19 bases between. In DNA form, the CDR3 reads TGTGCCAGCAGTTCATCCGGGACCGCGGACCCCACAGATACGCAGTATTTT. Amino acid sequence: CASSSSGTADPTDTQYF.

This clonotype was recorded at least ten times. J is TRBJ2-3 and V is TRBV29-1, with D possibly TRBD1 on 5 matching bases. Trimming cost V 6 bases and J 0 bases, with 10 bases left between them. This CDR3 is built from 13 residues. Germline CDR1 reads SQVTM; CDR2 reads ANQGSEA. The CDR3 region is CSVAAGSTDTQYF. CDR3 nucleotides: TGCAGCGTGGCAGCAGGGAGCACAGATACGCAGTATTTT.

This clonotype was detected only a few times. The chain carries TRBV4-1 and TRBJ1-1; D uncertain. This CDR3 region has 17 residues. Trimming removed 4 bases at V and 5 bases at J, with 23 bases between. Germline lookup yields CDR1 MGHRA and CDR2 YSYEKL. DNA of the CDR3: TGCGCCAGCAGCCGCCTAGGGAGTGGGTTAACGGGGACTGAAGCTTTCTTT. It translates to CASSRLGSGLTGTEAFF.

The chain joins TRBV11-1 to TRBJ2-1; D is ambiguous. CDR3 length equals 18 residues. Germline CDR1 is SGHAT and CDR2 is FQDESV (reference sequence). V lost 2 bases and J 2 bases, leaving 19 bases between the germline ends. The CDR3 DNA follows: TGTGCCAGCAGCTTACCTGGGCCGTTTTATGGCACCTACAATGAGCAGTTCTTC. Translated, it gives CASSLPGPFYGTYNEQFF.

CDR3 sequence: CASSEAGQGTYEQYF. CDR3 DNA: TGTGCCAGCAGTGAAGCGGGACAGGGTACCTACGAGCAGTACTTC. This chain links TRBV6-1 with TRBJ2-7; 9 nucleotides align to TRBD1. The J segment lost 2 bases and the V segment lost 0 bases, leaving 2 bases of the junction unmatched. The CDR3 totals 15 residues. Looked up from germline, CDR1 is MNHNS and CDR2 is SASEGT.

This clonotype has ten or more counts. The rearrangement uses TRBV7-9 and TRBJ2-4; no clear D. Germline CDR1 SEHNR, CDR2 FQNEAQ (reference sequence). The V gene lost 1 base and the J gene lost 0 bases, with 13 bases spanning the gap. This CDR3 comprises 17 residues. The CDR3 reads CASSLETGPGAKNIQYF. CDR3 DNA sequence: TGTGCCAGCAGCTTAGAAACCGGGCCCGGAGCCAAAAACATTCAGTACTTC.

This clonotype was counted a few times. The genes are TRBV4-1 and TRBJ1-1; D is perhaps TRBD1 (5 bases). Looked up from germline, CDR1 is MGHRA and CDR2 is YSYEKL. Trimming pared 4 bases from V and 0 bases from J, leaving 12 bases between. The CDR3 has 15 amino acids. The CDR3 here is CASSRGLRLNTEAFF. The CDR3 bases are TGCGCCAGCAGCCGGGGCCTTCGCCTGAACACTGAAGCTTTCTTT.